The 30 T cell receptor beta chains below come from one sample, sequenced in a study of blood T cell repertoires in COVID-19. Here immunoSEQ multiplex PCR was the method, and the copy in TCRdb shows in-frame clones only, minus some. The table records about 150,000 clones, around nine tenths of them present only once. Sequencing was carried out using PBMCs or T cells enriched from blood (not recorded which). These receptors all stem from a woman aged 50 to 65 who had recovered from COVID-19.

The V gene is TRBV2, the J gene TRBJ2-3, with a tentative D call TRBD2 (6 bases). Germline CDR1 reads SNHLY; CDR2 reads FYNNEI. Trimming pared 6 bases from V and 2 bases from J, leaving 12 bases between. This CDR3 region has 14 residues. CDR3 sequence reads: CASSSGTFTDTQYF. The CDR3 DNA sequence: TGTGCCAGCAGCTCCGGGACTTTCACAGATACGCAGTATTTT.

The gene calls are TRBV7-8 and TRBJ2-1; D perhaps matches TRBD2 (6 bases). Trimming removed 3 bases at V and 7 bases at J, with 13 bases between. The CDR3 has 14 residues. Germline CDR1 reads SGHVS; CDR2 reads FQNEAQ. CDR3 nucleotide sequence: TGTGCCAGCAGCTTCCGGGGGTCCCCAAATGAGCAGTTCTTC. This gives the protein CASSFRGSPNEQFF.

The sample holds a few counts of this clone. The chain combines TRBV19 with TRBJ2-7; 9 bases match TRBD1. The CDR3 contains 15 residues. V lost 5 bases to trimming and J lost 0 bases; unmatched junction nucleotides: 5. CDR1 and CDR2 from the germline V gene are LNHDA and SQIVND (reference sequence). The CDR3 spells CASSSQTGGSYEQYF. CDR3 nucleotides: TGTGCCAGTAGTTCCCAGACAGGGGGCTCCTACGAGCAGTACTTC. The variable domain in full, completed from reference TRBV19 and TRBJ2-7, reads DGGITQSPKYLFRKEGQNVTLSCEQNLNHDAMYWYRQDPGQGLRLIYYSQIVNDFQKGDIAEGYSVSREKKESFPLTVTSAQKNPTAFYLCASSSQTGGSYEQYFGPGTRLTVT.

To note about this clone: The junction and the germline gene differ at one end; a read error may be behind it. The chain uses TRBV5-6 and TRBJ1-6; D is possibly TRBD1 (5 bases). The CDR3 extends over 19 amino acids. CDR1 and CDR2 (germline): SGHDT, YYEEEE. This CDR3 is CASTLGELRLSSYNSPLHF. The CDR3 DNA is TGTGCCAGCACCTTGGGGGAGCTACGGCTCAGCTCCTATAATTCACCCCTCCACTTT.

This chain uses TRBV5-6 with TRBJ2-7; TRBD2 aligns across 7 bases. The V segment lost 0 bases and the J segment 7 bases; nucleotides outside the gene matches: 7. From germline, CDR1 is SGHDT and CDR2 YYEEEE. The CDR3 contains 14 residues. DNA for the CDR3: TGTGCCAGCAGCTTGGCCAGCGGGGTGCGGGAGCAGTACTTC. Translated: CASSLASGVREQYF.

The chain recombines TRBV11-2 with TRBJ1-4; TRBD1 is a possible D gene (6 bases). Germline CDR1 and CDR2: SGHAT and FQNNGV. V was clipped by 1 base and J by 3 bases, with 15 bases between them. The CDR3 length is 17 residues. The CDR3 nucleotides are TGTGCCAGCAGCTTAGCCTTTAGGGGGTTGGCTAATGAAAAACTGTTTTTT. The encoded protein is CASSLAFRGLANEKLFF. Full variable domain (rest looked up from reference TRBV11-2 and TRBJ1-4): EAGVAQSPRYKIIEKRQSVAFWCNPISGHATLYWYQQILGQGPKLLIQFQNNGVVDDSQLPKDRFSAERLKGVDSTLKIQPAKLEDSAVYLCASSLAFRGLANEKLFFGSGTQLSVL.

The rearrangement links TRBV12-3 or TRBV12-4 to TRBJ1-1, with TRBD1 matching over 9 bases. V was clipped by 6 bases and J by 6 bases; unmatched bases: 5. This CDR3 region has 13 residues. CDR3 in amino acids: CASRVQGAPEAFF. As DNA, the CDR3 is TGTGCCAGCAGAGTACAGGGGGCACCTGAAGCTTTCTTT.

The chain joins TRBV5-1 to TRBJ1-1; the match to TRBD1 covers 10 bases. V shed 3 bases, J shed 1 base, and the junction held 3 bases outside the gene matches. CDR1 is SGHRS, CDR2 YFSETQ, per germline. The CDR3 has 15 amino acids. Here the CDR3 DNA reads TGCGCCAGCAGCTCCGACAGGGGGCGGAACACTGAAGCTTTCTTT. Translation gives CASSSDRGRNTEAFF.

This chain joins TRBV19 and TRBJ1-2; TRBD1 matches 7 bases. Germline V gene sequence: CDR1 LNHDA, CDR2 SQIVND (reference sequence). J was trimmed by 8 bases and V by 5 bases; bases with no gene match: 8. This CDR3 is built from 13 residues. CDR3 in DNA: TGTGCCAGTAGTTCCACAGGGGAGAGAGGCTACACCTTC. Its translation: CASSSTGERGYTF.

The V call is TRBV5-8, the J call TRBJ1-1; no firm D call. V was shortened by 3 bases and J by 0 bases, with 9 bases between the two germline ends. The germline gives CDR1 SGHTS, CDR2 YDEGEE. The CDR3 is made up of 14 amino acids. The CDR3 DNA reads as TGTGCCAGCAGCTCGGGCGGGATGAACACTGAAGCTTTCTTT. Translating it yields CASSSGGMNTEAFF. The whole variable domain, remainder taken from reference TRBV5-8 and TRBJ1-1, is EAGVTQSPTHLIKTRGQQATLRCSPISGHTSVYWYQQALGLGLQFLLWYDEGEERNRGNFPPRFSGRQFPNYSSELNVNALELEDSALYLCASSSGGMNTEAFFGQGTRLTVV.

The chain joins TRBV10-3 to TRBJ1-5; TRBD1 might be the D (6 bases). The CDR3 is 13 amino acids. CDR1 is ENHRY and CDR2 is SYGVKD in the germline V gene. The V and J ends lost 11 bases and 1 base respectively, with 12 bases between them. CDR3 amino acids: CASGEGSNQPQHF. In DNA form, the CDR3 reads TGTGCCTCAGGGGAGGGGAGCAATCAGCCCCAGCATTTT.

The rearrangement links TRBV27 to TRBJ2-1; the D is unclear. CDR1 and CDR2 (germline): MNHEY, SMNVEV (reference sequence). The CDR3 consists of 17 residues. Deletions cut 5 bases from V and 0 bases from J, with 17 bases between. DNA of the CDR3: TGTGCCAGCAGTCAACGGCACAGCTTCAGCTCCTACAATGAGCAGTTCTTC. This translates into CASSQRHSFSSYNEQFF.

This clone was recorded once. This chain's CDR3 is CASRRAPADTIYF. The CDR3 DNA reads as TGTGCCAGCCGGCGGGCCCCGGCGGACACCATATATTTT. The rearrangement links TRBV2 to TRBJ1-3; D not certain. Trimming took off 8 bases at V and 8 bases at J, with 16 bases between the two ends. CDR3 size: 13 residues. Germline-derived CDR1 and CDR2 are SNHLY and FYNNEI.

The CDR3 protein is CASRPPRDTGELFF. The DNA for the CDR3 is TGTGCCAGCAGACCACCCAGGGACACCGGGGAGCTGTTTTTT. The J gene is TRBJ2-2, the V gene TRBV7-6; tentative D call: TRBD1 (5 bases). With 6 bases removed from V and 3 bases from J, the gap between germline ends came to 11 bases. There are 14 residues in the CDR3. Per the germline V gene, CDR1 is SGHVS and CDR2 is FNYEAQ.

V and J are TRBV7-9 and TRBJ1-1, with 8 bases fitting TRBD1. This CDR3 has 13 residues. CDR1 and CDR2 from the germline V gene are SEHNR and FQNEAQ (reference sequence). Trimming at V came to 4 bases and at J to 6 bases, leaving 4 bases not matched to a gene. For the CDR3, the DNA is TGTGCCAGCAGCTATGACAGGGGCTCTGAAGCTTTCTTT. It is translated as CASSYDRGSEAFF.

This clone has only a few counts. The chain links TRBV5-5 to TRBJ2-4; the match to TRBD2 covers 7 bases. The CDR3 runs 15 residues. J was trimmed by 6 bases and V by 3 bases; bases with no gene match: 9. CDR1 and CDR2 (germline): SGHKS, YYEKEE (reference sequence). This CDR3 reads CASSWGRGGGNIQYF. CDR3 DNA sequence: TGTGCCAGCAGCTGGGGGAGGGGAGGAGGAAACATTCAGTACTTC. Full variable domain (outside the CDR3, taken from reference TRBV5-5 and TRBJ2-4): DAGVTQSPTHLIKTRGQQVTLRCSPISGHKSVSWYQQVLGQGPQFIFQYYEKEERGRGNFPDRFSARQFPNYSSELNVNALLLGDSALYLCASSWGRGGGNIQYFGAGTRLSVL.

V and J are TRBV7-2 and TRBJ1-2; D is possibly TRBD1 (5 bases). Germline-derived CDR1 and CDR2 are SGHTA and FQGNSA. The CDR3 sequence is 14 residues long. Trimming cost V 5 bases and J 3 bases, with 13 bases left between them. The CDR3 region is CASSRSDKDYGYTF. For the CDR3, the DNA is TGTGCCAGCAGCCGTTCGGACAAGGACTATGGCTACACCTTC.

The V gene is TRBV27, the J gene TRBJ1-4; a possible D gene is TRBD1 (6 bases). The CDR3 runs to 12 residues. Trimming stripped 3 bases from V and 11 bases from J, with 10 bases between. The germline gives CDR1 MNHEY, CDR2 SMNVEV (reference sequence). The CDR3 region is CASSFGGAKLFF. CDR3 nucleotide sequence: TGTGCCAGCAGTTTCGGGGGGGCCAAACTGTTTTTT.

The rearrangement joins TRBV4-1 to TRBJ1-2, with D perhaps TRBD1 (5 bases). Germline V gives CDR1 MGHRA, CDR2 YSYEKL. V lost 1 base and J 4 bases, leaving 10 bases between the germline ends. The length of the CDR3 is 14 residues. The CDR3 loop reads CASSQVGDSYGYTF. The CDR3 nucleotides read TGCGCCAGCAGCCAAGTAGGGGACTCCTATGGCTACACCTTC.

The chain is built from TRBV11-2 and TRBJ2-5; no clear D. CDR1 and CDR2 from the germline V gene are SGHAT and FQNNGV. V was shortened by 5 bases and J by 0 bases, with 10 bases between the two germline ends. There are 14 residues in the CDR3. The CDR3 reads CASSPLSYQETQYF. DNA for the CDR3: TGTGCCAGCAGCCCCCTTTCTTACCAAGAGACCCAGTACTTC.

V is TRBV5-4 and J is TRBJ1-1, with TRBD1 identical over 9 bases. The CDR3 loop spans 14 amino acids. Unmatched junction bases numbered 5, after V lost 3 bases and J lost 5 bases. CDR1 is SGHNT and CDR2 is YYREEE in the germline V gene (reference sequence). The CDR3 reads CASSSTGGRTEAFF. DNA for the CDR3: TGTGCCAGCAGCTCGACAGGGGGGAGGACTGAAGCTTTCTTT.

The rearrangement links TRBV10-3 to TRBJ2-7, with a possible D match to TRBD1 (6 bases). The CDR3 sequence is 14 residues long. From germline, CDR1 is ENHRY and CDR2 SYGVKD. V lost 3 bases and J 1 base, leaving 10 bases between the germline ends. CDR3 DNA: TGTGCCATCAGTGACCCCCAGGGGTCCTACGAGCAGTACTTC. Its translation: CAISDPQGSYEQYF.

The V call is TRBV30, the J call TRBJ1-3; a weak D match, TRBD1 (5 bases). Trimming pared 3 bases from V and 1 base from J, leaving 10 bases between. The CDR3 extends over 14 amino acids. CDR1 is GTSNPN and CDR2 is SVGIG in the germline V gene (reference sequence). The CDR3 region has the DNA TGTGCCTGGAGCGGATCAGGGTCTGGAAACACCATATATTTT. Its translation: CAWSGSGSGNTIYF. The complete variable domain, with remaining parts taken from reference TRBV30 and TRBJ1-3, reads SQTIHQWPATLVQPVGSPLSLECTVEGTSNPNLYWYRQAAGRGLQLLFYSVGIGQISSEVPQNLSASRPQDRQFILSSKKLLLSDSGFYLCAWSGSGSGNTIYFGEGSWLTVV.

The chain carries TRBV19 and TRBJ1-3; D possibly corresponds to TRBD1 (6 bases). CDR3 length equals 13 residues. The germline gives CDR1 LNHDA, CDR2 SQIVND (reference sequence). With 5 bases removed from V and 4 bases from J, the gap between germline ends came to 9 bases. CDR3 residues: CASSAGAGNTIYF. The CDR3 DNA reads TGTGCCAGTAGTGCAGGGGCAGGAAACACCATATATTTT.

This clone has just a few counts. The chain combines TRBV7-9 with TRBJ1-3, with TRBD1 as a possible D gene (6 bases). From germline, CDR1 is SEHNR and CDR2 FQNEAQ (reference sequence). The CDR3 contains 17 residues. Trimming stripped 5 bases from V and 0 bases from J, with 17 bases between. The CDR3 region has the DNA TGTGCCAGCAGCGGAGAGTTCGACAGGCTCTCTGGAAACACCATATATTTT. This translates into CASSGEFDRLSGNTIYF.

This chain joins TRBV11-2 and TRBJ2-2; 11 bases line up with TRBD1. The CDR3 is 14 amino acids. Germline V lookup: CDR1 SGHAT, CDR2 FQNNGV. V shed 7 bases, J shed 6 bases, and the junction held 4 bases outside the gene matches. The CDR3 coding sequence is TGTGCCAGCACAGGGACAGGGGGACCCGGGGAGCTGTTTTTT. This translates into CASTGTGGPGELFF.

In nucleotides, the CDR3 is TGTGCCAGCAGCCCCCCCCGGACTAGCCTCGGTGAGCAGTTCTTC. This gives the protein CASSPPRTSLGEQFF. The chain is built from TRBV3-1 (or the pseudogene TRBV3-2) and TRBJ2-1, with TRBD2 identical over 8 bases. CDR1 is LGHDT, CDR2 YNNKEL, per germline (reference sequence). The length of the CDR3 is 15 residues. J lost 9 bases, V lost 4 bases, and 11 bases had no gene match.

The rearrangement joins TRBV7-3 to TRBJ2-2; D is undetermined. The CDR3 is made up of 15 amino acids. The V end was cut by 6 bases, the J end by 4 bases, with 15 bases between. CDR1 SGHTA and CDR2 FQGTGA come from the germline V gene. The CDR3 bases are TGTGCCAGCAGTTCTAGTGGCGGTGGCACCGGGGAGCTGTTTTTT. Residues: CASSSSGGGTGELFF.

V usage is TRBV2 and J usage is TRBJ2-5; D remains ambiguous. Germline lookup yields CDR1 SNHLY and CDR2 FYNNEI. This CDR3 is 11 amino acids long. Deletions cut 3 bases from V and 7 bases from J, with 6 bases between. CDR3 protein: CASSDPGTQYF. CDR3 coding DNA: TGTGCCAGCAGTGATCCAGGGACCCAGTACTTC.

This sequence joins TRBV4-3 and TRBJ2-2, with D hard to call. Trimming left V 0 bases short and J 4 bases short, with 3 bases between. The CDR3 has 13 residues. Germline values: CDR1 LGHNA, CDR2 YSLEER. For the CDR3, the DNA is TGCGCCAGCAGCCAAGACGGCACCGGGGAGCTGTTTTTT. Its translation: CASSQDGTGELFF.